The rows below give T cell receptor beta chains drawn from one sample of a study of Ad26.COV2.S vaccination and SARS-CoV-2 variants. TCRdb keeps only in-frame clones here, not all; method: immunoSEQ multiplex PCR. The sample has roughly 400,000 clones; roughly 91% are singletons. The input for sequencing was peripheral blood, taken in a trial of Ad26.COV2.S vaccine versus placebo. The receptors were sampled from a person between 18 and 59 years old who received the Ad26.COV2.S COVID-19 vaccine or a placebo. Each CDR3 is given with its conserved first and last residue. The D gene is left open where the match is weak. For some rows the clone size is stated as once, few or many, or as a class when expanded; others skip it.

D gene	V gene	CDR3 length	J gene	clone size	CDR3 DNA	CDR3 protein
-	TRBV20-1	11	TRBJ2-4	-	TGCAGTGCTAGAGTAGGGGACATTCAGTACTTC	CSARVGDIQYF
TRBD1	TRBV27	14	TRBJ2-1	-	TGTGCCAGCAGTTTTGGACAGGGGTACAATGAGCAGTTCTTC	CASSFGQGYNEQFF
TRBD2	TRBV4-2	15	TRBJ2-5	few	TGTGCCAGCAGCCCGACTAGCGGGAGGGAAGAGACCCAGTACTTC	CASSPTSGREETQYF
-	TRBV5-6	12	TRBJ1-1	-	TGTGCCAGCTCCCCCGGGGGCACTGAAGCTTTCTTT	CASSPGGTEAFF
TRBD1	TRBV24-1	17	TRBJ2-6	few	TGTGCCACCAGTGAGGGACAGGGGACTCCTGGGGCCAACGTCCTGACTTTC	CATSEGQGTPGANVLTF
TRBD1	TRBV29-1	14	TRBJ1-2	-	TGCAGCGTTGAACCGGCAGGGGGTAACTATGGCTACACCTTC	CSVEPAGGNYGYTF
-	TRBV11-1	14	TRBJ2-3	-	TGTGCCAGCAGCCTTAGGACAGTCACAGATACGCAGTATTTT	CASSLRTVTDTQYF
TRBD2	TRBV24-1	16	TRBJ2-5	-	TGTGCCACCAGTGATCGCAAAGCGGGGGACCAAGAGACCCAGTACTTC	CATSDRKAGDQETQYF
-	TRBV5-1	15	TRBJ2-1	-	TGCGCCAGCAGCTTGGCATCGAGCTCCTACAATGAGCAGTTCTTC	CASSLASSSYNEQFF
-	TRBV28	15	TRBJ2-3	-	TGTGCCAGCAGTCCCCCGGACATCTTCACAGATACGCAGTATTTT	CASSPPDIFTDTQYF
TRBD2	TRBV28	14	TRBJ2-3	once	TGTGGCCACTCCAAGAGGGAGGGGACAGATACGCAGTATTTT	CGHSKREGTDTQYF
-	TRBV28	13	TRBJ2-5	-	TGTGCCAGCAGCTGGGGGGTCCGGGAGACCCAGTACTTC	CASSWGVRETQYF
TRBD1	TRBV5-1	16	TRBJ2-2	-	TGCGCCAGCAGCGAAGGGACAGGGGTCAACACCGGGGAGCTGTTTTTT	CASSEGTGVNTGELFF
-	TRBV6-5	13	TRBJ1-2	-	TGTGCCAGCAGTTCCGGGGACATCTATGGCTACACCTTC	CASSSGDIYGYTF
TRBD1	TRBV7-8	17	TRBJ1-5	few	TGTGCCAGCAGCTCAGGTAGACAGGGAAGGAGCAATCAGCCCCAGCATTTT	CASSSGRQGRSNQPQHF
-	TRBV2	11	TRBJ1-2	-	TGTGCCAGCAGCGCCTTCGGTGGCTACACCTTC	CASSAFGGYTF
-	TRBV29-1	11	TRBJ1-1	-	TGCAGCGTCGACCCGGGGCTTGAGGCTTTCTTT	CSVDPGLEAFF
TRBD2	TRBV20-1	16	TRBJ2-1	-	TGCAGTGCTAGTTCGTTGTTTGCGGGAGGAAACAATGAGCAGTTCTTC	CSASSLFAGGNNEQFF
TRBD1	TRBV5-1	14	TRBJ2-7	-	TGCGCCAGCAGCTCTACGGACAGGGGCCACGAGCAGTACTTC	CASSSTDRGHEQYF
-	TRBV25-1	14	TRBJ2-3	once	TGTGCCAGCAGTGAAAATAGGTTCACAGATACGCAGTATTTT	CASSENRFTDTQYF
TRBD1	TRBV7-3	15	TRBJ1-2	-	TGTGCCAGCAGCCCCGGGACAGGGAACGCCTATGGCTACACCTTC	CASSPGTGNAYGYTF
TRBD2	TRBV9	14	TRBJ2-7	-	TGTGCCAGCAGCGTAGAAGCGGGAATCGACGAGCAGTACTTC	CASSVEAGIDEQYF
TRBD2	TRBV15	15	TRBJ2-7	once	TGTGCCACCAGCAGAGGACTAGCGAATACCTACGAGCAGTACTTC	CATSRGLANTYEQYF
-	TRBV6-2/TRBV6-3	15	TRBJ2-3	-	TGTGCCAGCAACCCGGACGGGGGTCCCACAGATACGCAGTATTTT	CASNPDGGPTDTQYF
-	TRBV19	14	TRBJ2-7	-	TGTGCCAGTAGAACCGGGACGCAGCAACCCGAGCAGTACTTC	CASRTGTQQPEQYF
-	TRBV18	15	TRBJ2-3	-	TGTGCCAGCTCACTCTACAGCGTACACACAGATACGCAGTATTTT	CASSLYSVHTDTQYF
TRBD2	TRBV4-3	18	TRBJ2-7	once	TGCACCAGCAGCCAAGTTACCGGGACTAGCGGGAGCCTGTACGAGCAGTACTTC	CTSSQVTGTSGSLYEQYF
-	TRBV7-9	14	TRBJ2-1	-	TGTGCCAGCAGCTCCTGGGCCGGGAGCGATGAGCAGTTCTTC	CASSSWAGSDEQFF
TRBD1	TRBV7-9	13	TRBJ1-1	few	TGTGCCAGCAGCTTGACAGGGGACACTGAAGCTTTCTTT	CASSLTGDTEAFF
-	TRBV10-2	15	TRBJ1-3	-	TGCGCCAGCAACCTAGACTCCCACTCTGGAAACACCATATATTTT	CASNLDSHSGNTIYF
-	TRBV3-1/TRBV3-2	15	TRBJ1-2	-	TGTGCCAGCAGCCTGACCGGGGGGTCCCTATATGGCTACACCTTC	CASSLTGGSLYGYTF
-	TRBV28	15	TRBJ2-5	-	TGTGCCAGCAGTTTAACAGCGGTGTACCAAGAGACCCAGTACTTC	CASSLTAVYQETQYF
-	TRBV27	13	TRBJ1-4	-	TGTGCCAGCGGACGGGACTCTTGGGAAAAACTGTTTTTT	CASGRDSWEKLFF
-	TRBV27	13	TRBJ1-5	once	TGTGCCAGCAGTTGGCAGGAGAATCAGCCCCAGCATTTT	CASSWQENQPQHF
TRBD1	TRBV10-3	14	TRBJ2-1	-	TGTGCCATCAGTGAGGGACAGGGTCTCAATGAGCAGTTCTTC	CAISEGQGLNEQFF